These T cell receptor beta chains were read from a single sample in a study of cytomegalovirus exposure and HLA in healthy donors. TCRdb's copy holds only in-frame clones and misses some; the assay was immunoSEQ multiplex PCR. The table lists 150,000 to 200,000 clones, roughly 74% of them singletons. Material: PBMCs. The receptors here all came from a woman aged 30 to 39 in good health and CMV-seronegative. Each CDR3 is given with its conserved first and last residue. The D gene is left open where the match is weak. Clone size is given for some rows only: seen once, a few or many times, or a class if the clone is expanded.

clone_size: -
cdr3_length: 17
j_call: TRBJ1-5
v_call: TRBV10-2
d_call: -
cdr3_aa: CASSEVGEGGDNQPQHF
cdr3_nt: TGCGCCAGCAGTGAAGTTGGGGAGGGAGGAGACAATCAGCCCCAGCATTTT

clone_size: -
cdr3_length: 14
j_call: TRBJ1-2
v_call: TRBV5-6
d_call: TRBD1
cdr3_aa: CASSSTGGRYGYTF
cdr3_nt: TGTGCCAGCAGCAGTACAGGGGGCAGGTATGGCTACACCTTC

clone_size: -
cdr3_length: 13
j_call: TRBJ1-1
v_call: TRBV25-1
d_call: -
cdr3_aa: CASSELGNTEAFF
cdr3_nt: TGTGCCAGCAGTGAACTAGGGAACACTGAAGCTTTCTTT

clone_size: -
cdr3_length: 15
j_call: TRBJ2-3
v_call: TRBV5-8
d_call: -
cdr3_aa: CASSLGSVSTDTQYF
cdr3_nt: TGTGCCAGCAGCTTGGGGTCAGTCAGCACAGATACGCAGTATTTT

clone_size: -
cdr3_length: 17
j_call: TRBJ2-7
v_call: TRBV9
d_call: -
cdr3_aa: CASRATFDREAPYEQYF
cdr3_nt: TGTGCCAGCAGGGCTACATTCGACAGAGAGGCTCCCTACGAGCAGTACTTC

clone_size: -
cdr3_length: 18
j_call: TRBJ1-3
v_call: TRBV4-2
d_call: -
cdr3_aa: CASSQEIRPSGSGNTIYF
cdr3_nt: TGTGCCAGCAGCCAAGAGATCAGGCCCTCAGGCTCTGGAAACACCATATATTTT

clone_size: -
cdr3_length: 13
j_call: TRBJ1-1
v_call: TRBV10-2
d_call: -
cdr3_aa: CASTLNGGRGAFF
cdr3_nt: TGCGCCAGCACCCTCAACGGGGGGCGTGGAGCTTTCTTT

clone_size: -
cdr3_length: 15
j_call: TRBJ2-3
v_call: TRBV7-9
d_call: -
cdr3_aa: CASSLVPSATDTQYF
cdr3_nt: TGTGCCAGCAGCTTAGTACCTAGCGCCACAGATACGCAGTATTTT

clone_size: few
cdr3_length: 12
j_call: TRBJ2-5
v_call: TRBV7-6
d_call: -
cdr3_aa: CASSTSQETQYF
cdr3_nt: TGTGCCAGCAGCACAAGCCAAGAGACCCAGTACTTC

clone_size: -
cdr3_length: 15
j_call: TRBJ1-2
v_call: TRBV30
d_call: TRBD1
cdr3_aa: CARQGQGAINYGYTF
cdr3_nt: TGTGCCCGGCAGGGACAGGGGGCGATAAACTATGGCTACACCTTC

clone_size: -
cdr3_length: 16
j_call: TRBJ2-7
v_call: TRBV27
d_call: TRBD1
cdr3_aa: CASSRWTGGTTYEQYF
cdr3_nt: TGTGCCAGCAGTCGGTGGACAGGGGGCACAACCTACGAGCAGTACTTC

clone_size: -
cdr3_length: 16
j_call: TRBJ2-1
v_call: TRBV15
d_call: TRBD2
cdr3_aa: CATSRDLLAGYNEQFF
cdr3_nt: TGTGCCACCAGCAGAGATCTACTAGCGGGATACAATGAGCAGTTCTTC

clone_size: -
cdr3_length: 14
j_call: TRBJ1-1
v_call: TRBV9
d_call: -
cdr3_aa: CASSLAGFHTEAFF
cdr3_nt: TGTGCCAGCAGCCTCGCAGGGTTCCACACTGAAGCTTTCTTT

clone_size: -
cdr3_length: 14
j_call: TRBJ2-7
v_call: TRBV7-9
d_call: -
cdr3_aa: CASSFRATSYEQYF
cdr3_nt: TGTGCCAGCAGCTTCAGGGCAACCTCCTACGAGCAGTACTTC

clone_size: few
cdr3_length: 16
j_call: TRBJ2-1
v_call: TRBV2
d_call: TRBD2
cdr3_aa: CASSEVAGGRYNEQFF
cdr3_nt: TGTGCCAGCAGTGAAGTGGCGGGAGGAAGGTACAATGAGCAGTTCTTC

clone_size: once
cdr3_length: 14
j_call: TRBJ2-7
v_call: TRBV5-6
d_call: TRBD1
cdr3_aa: CASSLVGTAYEQYF
cdr3_nt: TGTGCCAGCAGCTTGGTGGGGACAGCCTACGAGCAGTACTTC

clone_size: -
cdr3_length: 16
j_call: TRBJ2-5
v_call: TRBV10-3
d_call: TRBD2
cdr3_aa: CAISWASGGASETQYF
cdr3_nt: TGTGCCATCAGCTGGGCTAGCGGGGGGGCAAGTGAGACCCAGTACTTC

clone_size: -
cdr3_length: 12
j_call: TRBJ1-1
v_call: TRBV5-1
d_call: -
cdr3_aa: CASSLRGSEAFF
cdr3_nt: TGCGCCAGCAGCTTGAGGGGGAGTGAAGCTTTCTTT

clone_size: -
cdr3_length: 13
j_call: TRBJ2-3
v_call: TRBV27
d_call: TRBD2
cdr3_aa: CATSQAGGDTQYF
cdr3_nt: TGTGCCACCTCACAAGCGGGGGGAGATACGCAGTATTTT

clone_size: -
cdr3_length: 15
j_call: TRBJ2-5
v_call: TRBV6-6
d_call: TRBD2
cdr3_aa: CASRITGLAKETQYF
cdr3_nt: TGTGCCAGCAGGATAACGGGACTAGCCAAAGAGACCCAGTACTTC

clone_size: -
cdr3_length: 15
j_call: TRBJ2-7
v_call: TRBV7-3
d_call: -
cdr3_aa: CASSLRGGIIYEQYF
cdr3_nt: TGTGCCAGCAGCTTAAGGGGCGGGATCATCTACGAGCAGTACTTC

clone_size: few
cdr3_length: 13
j_call: TRBJ2-5
v_call: TRBV25-1
d_call: -
cdr3_aa: CASRGQFHETQYF
cdr3_nt: TGTGCCAGCAGGGGACAATTTCATGAGACCCAGTACTTC

clone_size: -
cdr3_length: 11
j_call: TRBJ1-1
v_call: TRBV2
d_call: -
cdr3_aa: CASSEMREAFF
cdr3_nt: TGTGCCAGCAGTGAAATGCGGGAAGCTTTCTTT

clone_size: once
cdr3_length: 15
j_call: TRBJ2-7
v_call: TRBV6-5
d_call: TRBD2
cdr3_aa: CASTSRLAGGYEQYF
cdr3_nt: TGTGCCAGCACCTCCAGACTAGCGGGAGGCTACGAGCAGTACTTC

clone_size: -
cdr3_length: 15
j_call: TRBJ2-7
v_call: TRBV15
d_call: TRBD1
cdr3_aa: CATSRAGQGIYEQYF
cdr3_nt: TGTGCCACCAGCAGAGCCGGACAGGGGATCTACGAGCAGTACTTC

clone_size: -
cdr3_length: 16
j_call: TRBJ2-2
v_call: TRBV6-1
d_call: -
cdr3_aa: CASSEVIAGPTGELFF
cdr3_nt: TGTGCCAGCAGTGAAGTGATCGCGGGGCCCACCGGGGAGCTGTTTTTT

clone_size: -
cdr3_length: 12
j_call: TRBJ1-1
v_call: TRBV7-3
d_call: -
cdr3_aa: CASSFGGSEAFF
cdr3_nt: TGTGCCAGCAGCTTCGGAGGATCTGAAGCTTTCTTT

clone_size: -
cdr3_length: 15
j_call: TRBJ1-2
v_call: TRBV4-3
d_call: -
cdr3_aa: CASSQIRTANYGYTF
cdr3_nt: TGCGCCAGCAGCCAGATCCGGACAGCTAACTATGGCTACACCTTC

clone_size: -
cdr3_length: 15
j_call: TRBJ2-5
v_call: TRBV5-1
d_call: TRBD1
cdr3_aa: CASSPGTGVVETQYF
cdr3_nt: TGCGCCAGCAGCCCGGGGACAGGGGTGGTGGAGACCCAGTACTTC

clone_size: -
cdr3_length: 14
j_call: TRBJ2-3
v_call: TRBV11-3
d_call: -
cdr3_aa: CASSLGRGVDTQYF
cdr3_nt: TGTGCCAGCAGCTTAGGCCGAGGTGTAGATACGCAGTATTTT

clone_size: -
cdr3_length: 15
j_call: TRBJ2-1
v_call: TRBV14
d_call: -
cdr3_aa: CASSQLSPTGGEQFF
cdr3_nt: TGTGCCAGCAGCCAATTAAGCCCCACCGGGGGTGAGCAGTTCTTC

clone_size: once
cdr3_length: 17
j_call: TRBJ2-7
v_call: TRBV28
d_call: TRBD1
cdr3_aa: CASSLRQYRGRSYEQYF
cdr3_nt: TGTGCCAGCAGTTTACGACAATACAGGGGGCGTAGTTACGAGCAGTACTTC

clone_size: -
cdr3_length: 13
j_call: TRBJ2-7
v_call: TRBV6-1
d_call: TRBD2
cdr3_aa: CASSERGGYEQYF
cdr3_nt: TGTGCCAGCAGTGAAAGGGGAGGGTACGAGCAGTACTTC

clone_size: few
cdr3_length: 15
j_call: TRBJ1-1
v_call: TRBV9
d_call: -
cdr3_aa: CASSVAGDSYTEAFF
cdr3_nt: TGTGCCAGCAGCGTAGCAGGCGACAGTTACACTGAAGCTTTCTTT

clone_size: -
cdr3_length: 14
j_call: TRBJ2-3
v_call: TRBV5-6
d_call: TRBD1
cdr3_aa: CASSRTGGGDTQYF
cdr3_nt: TGTGCCAGCAGCCGGACAGGGGGAGGAGATACGCAGTATTTT

clone_size: -
cdr3_length: 15
j_call: TRBJ2-2
v_call: TRBV5-4
d_call: TRBD2
cdr3_aa: CASSPARGGTGELFF
cdr3_nt: TGTGCCAGCAGCCCCGCCCGGGGGGGTACCGGGGAGCTGTTTTTT

clone_size: -
cdr3_length: 16
j_call: TRBJ2-7
v_call: TRBV15
d_call: TRBD2
cdr3_aa: CATSRTPGTSVYEQYF
cdr3_nt: TGTGCCACCAGCAGAACTCCCGGGACTAGCGTTTACGAGCAGTACTTC

clone_size: -
cdr3_length: 11
j_call: TRBJ2-7
v_call: TRBV27
d_call: -
cdr3_aa: CASSHSYEQYF
cdr3_nt: TGTGCCAGCAGTCATTCCTACGAGCAGTACTTC

clone_size: -
cdr3_length: 12
j_call: TRBJ1-1
v_call: TRBV11-2
d_call: -
cdr3_aa: CASTPADTEAFF
cdr3_nt: TGTGCCAGCACCCCCGCGGACACTGAAGCTTTCTTT

clone_size: few
cdr3_length: 16
j_call: TRBJ2-3
v_call: TRBV11-3
d_call: TRBD2
cdr3_aa: CASSLGTSGGGDTQYF
cdr3_nt: TGTGCCAGCAGCCTGGGGACTAGCGGAGGGGGGGATACGCAGTATTTT

clone_size: -
cdr3_length: 13
j_call: TRBJ2-7
v_call: TRBV14
d_call: -
cdr3_aa: CASSPTLTGEQYF
cdr3_nt: TGTGCCAGCAGCCCTACGTTGACGGGGGAGCAGTACTTC

clone_size: few
cdr3_length: 13
j_call: TRBJ1-4
v_call: TRBV18
d_call: TRBD1
cdr3_aa: CASTTGLGEKLFF
cdr3_nt: TGTGCCAGCACGACAGGGCTCGGCGAAAAACTGTTTTTT

clone_size: few
cdr3_length: 10
j_call: TRBJ1-4
v_call: TRBV2
d_call: -
cdr3_aa: CASLGGKLFF
cdr3_nt: TGTGCCAGCCTCGGGGGAAAACTGTTTTTT

clone_size: -
cdr3_length: 13
j_call: TRBJ2-1
v_call: TRBV18
d_call: -
cdr3_aa: CASSPRAYNEQFF
cdr3_nt: TGTGCCAGCTCACCGAGGGCCTACAATGAGCAGTTCTTC

clone_size: few
cdr3_length: 13
j_call: TRBJ2-7
v_call: TRBV27
d_call: -
cdr3_aa: CASSSDDSYEQYF
cdr3_nt: TGTGCCAGCAGTTCAGATGACAGCTACGAGCAGTACTTC

clone_size: -
cdr3_length: 15
j_call: TRBJ2-1
v_call: TRBV19
d_call: -
cdr3_aa: CASSIDTGYYNEQFF
cdr3_nt: TGTGCCAGTAGTATAGATACAGGATACTACAATGAGCAGTTCTTC

clone_size: -
cdr3_length: 12
j_call: TRBJ2-3
v_call: TRBV9
d_call: -
cdr3_aa: CASSAYTDTQYF
cdr3_nt: TGTGCCAGCAGCGCTTACACAGATACGCAGTATTTT

clone_size: -
cdr3_length: 16
j_call: TRBJ2-7
v_call: TRBV21-1
d_call: -
cdr3_aa: CASSKDRGQGGYEQYF
cdr3_nt: TGTGCCAGCAGCAAAGATCGGGGACAGGGTGGCTACGAGCAGTACTTC

clone_size: -
cdr3_length: 14
j_call: TRBJ1-1
v_call: TRBV6-1
d_call: -
cdr3_aa: CASIPDRRSTEAFF
cdr3_nt: TGTGCCAGCATCCCGGACAGAAGGAGCACTGAAGCTTTCTTT

clone_size: -
cdr3_length: 16
j_call: TRBJ2-5
v_call: TRBV5-4
d_call: TRBD1
cdr3_aa: CASSLRVTGPQETQYF
cdr3_nt: TGTGCCAGCAGCTTACGCGTGACAGGGCCACAAGAGACCCAGTACTTC